A single T cell receptor (beta chain) is shown here with its context. This entry belongs to a study of blood T cell repertoires in COVID-19. Study-level information: The cDNA or gDNA used as material had been derived from T cells, B-cell-depleted T cells, or PBMCs.

Clones were read by immunoSEQ multiplex PCR, and TCRdb kept only the in-frame ones, dropping some. The sample contains about 210,000 clones, 80% to 90% of which appear only once. The CDR3 totals 13 residues. Germline-derived CDR1 and CDR2 are SGHRS and YFSETQ. V was cut by 4 bases and J by 2 bases, with 9 bases left in between. Sequences were obtained from peripheral blood. The TCR originated in a man aged 35-49 years who had recovered from COVID-19. The gene calls are TRBV5-1 and TRBJ1-2; D remains unclear. The CDR3 reads CASSTPGNYGYTF. In DNA form, the CDR3 reads TGCGCCAGCAGCACCCCGGGGAACTATGGCTACACCTTC.